This T cell receptor beta chain derives from a study of identical twins. This clonotype was seen at least ten times. The germline gives CDR1 SQVTM, CDR2 ANQGSEA. CDR3 length equals 12 residues. V was trimmed by 3 bases and J by 4 bases, leaving 9 bases between them. A single record per CDR3 protein comes from TCRdb applying MiXCR to the 5' RACE reads. The table lists 600,000 to 850,000 distinct CDR3 sequences, over 15% of them singletons. The same sample was also studied in work on T cells expressing NK-cell markers.

The origin of this receptor is a young woman in good health. Input material: PBMCs. The chain uses TRBV29-1 and TRBJ2-5, with unresolved D. CDR3 DNA: TGCAGCGTTGAGGGCCTAGGAGAGACCCAGTACTTC. Residues: CSVEGLGETQYF.